The rows below give T cell receptor beta chains drawn from one sample of a study of cytomegalovirus exposure and HLA in healthy donors. Repertoires were generated with immunoSEQ multiplex PCR, while TCRdb's copy carries only in-frame clones and drops some. The profile shows under 200,000 clones, roughly 85% of them singletons. The specimen sequenced was PBMCs. These receptors were taken from a man aged 45 to 65 in good health and CMV-seropositive. Both conserved end residues are part of each CDR3. The D gene is left open where the match is weak. Part of the rows lack a size; the others show once, few, many or a class for expanded clones.

cdr3_nt: TGTGCCAGCAGCGCCCGGGGCGGGGGGGGAACAGATACGCAGTATTTT; cdr3_aa: CASSARGGGGTDTQYF; d_call: TRBD2; j_call: TRBJ2-3; v_call: TRBV4-2; clone_size: NA
cdr3_nt: TGTGCCAGTAGTATCGGTTTTACTGAAGCTTTCTTT; cdr3_aa: CASSIGFTEAFF; d_call: NA; j_call: TRBJ1-1; v_call: TRBV19; clone_size: once
cdr3_nt: TGTGCCAGCAGATTGGGACTAGCTGAAGCTTTCTTT; cdr3_aa: CASRLGLAEAFF; d_call: NA; j_call: TRBJ1-1; v_call: TRBV28; clone_size: NA
cdr3_nt: TGTGCCAGCAGCGGGACTAGCACGGGGGATACGCAGTATTTT; cdr3_aa: CASSGTSTGDTQYF; d_call: TRBD2; j_call: TRBJ2-3; v_call: TRBV9; clone_size: NA
cdr3_nt: TGTGCCAGCAGGACTTTCCGGGACAGGGCTACTGAAGCTTTCTTT; cdr3_aa: CASRTFRDRATEAFF; d_call: TRBD1; j_call: TRBJ1-1; v_call: TRBV27; clone_size: NA
cdr3_nt: TGTGCCAGCAGCGGGAGGGGTGGGGACCAAGAGACCCAGTACTTC; cdr3_aa: CASSGRGGDQETQYF; d_call: TRBD2; j_call: TRBJ2-5; v_call: TRBV5-5; clone_size: NA
cdr3_nt: TGTGCCAGCAGTGAAGGACAGGGGGCATACAATGAGCAGTTCTTC; cdr3_aa: CASSEGQGAYNEQFF; d_call: TRBD1; j_call: TRBJ2-1; v_call: TRBV6-4; clone_size: NA
cdr3_nt: TGTGCCAGCAGCTCCAGGTACAATGAGCAGTTCTTC; cdr3_aa: CASSSRYNEQFF; d_call: NA; j_call: TRBJ2-1; v_call: TRBV5-4; clone_size: few
cdr3_nt: TGCGCCAGCAGCTTGGATCAGGGCCGAGGCTACACCTTC; cdr3_aa: CASSLDQGRGYTF; d_call: NA; j_call: TRBJ1-2; v_call: TRBV5-1; clone_size: NA
cdr3_nt: TGTGCCAGCAGTGAATCAGCTGGGGCCAACGTCCTGACTTTC; cdr3_aa: CASSESAGANVLTF; d_call: NA; j_call: TRBJ2-6; v_call: TRBV25-1; clone_size: once
cdr3_nt: TGTGCCAGCAGTGACCGCGGACAGGGGTTCTACGAGCAGTACTTC; cdr3_aa: CASSDRGQGFYEQYF; d_call: TRBD1; j_call: TRBJ2-7; v_call: TRBV6-4; clone_size: NA
cdr3_nt: TGTGCCAGCAGCTTTCAGGGGGCCTCAACCGGGGAGCTGTTTTTT; cdr3_aa: CASSFQGASTGELFF; d_call: TRBD1; j_call: TRBJ2-2; v_call: TRBV13; clone_size: NA
cdr3_nt: TGTGCCAGCAGCAGGACAGGGTACGGGCAGTACTTC; cdr3_aa: CASSRTGYGQYF; d_call: TRBD1; j_call: TRBJ2-7; v_call: TRBV28; clone_size: NA
cdr3_nt: TGTGCCAGCAGTCCAAGAGCGGCTGGGGCCAACGTCCTGACTTTC; cdr3_aa: CASSPRAAGANVLTF; d_call: NA; j_call: TRBJ2-6; v_call: TRBV5-4; clone_size: NA
cdr3_nt: TGTGCCAGCAGCTCTTCCACGGGTGAGCAGTTCTTC; cdr3_aa: CASSSSTGEQFF; d_call: NA; j_call: TRBJ2-1; v_call: TRBV7-3; clone_size: NA
cdr3_nt: TGTGCCAGCAGCTTAAGAGGACACTACGAGCAGTACTTC; cdr3_aa: CASSLRGHYEQYF; d_call: NA; j_call: TRBJ2-7; v_call: TRBV11-3; clone_size: NA
cdr3_nt: TGTGCCAGCAGTTACCGCCCTGGGGGGGATGGCTACACCTTC; cdr3_aa: CASSYRPGGDGYTF; d_call: NA; j_call: TRBJ1-2; v_call: TRBV6-5; clone_size: once
cdr3_nt: TGTGCCAGCAGCTTAACTCGGGGGACAGGTGAGCAGTACTTC; cdr3_aa: CASSLTRGTGEQYF; d_call: TRBD1; j_call: TRBJ2-7; v_call: TRBV7-9; clone_size: NA
cdr3_nt: TGTGCCATCAGCGAGCAGCTCGGCGGAGGAAGCACAGATACGCAGTATTTT; cdr3_aa: CAISEQLGGGSTDTQYF; d_call: NA; j_call: TRBJ2-3; v_call: TRBV10-3; clone_size: NA
cdr3_nt: TGTGCCAGCCCCCTGGGGGCCATCCAAGAGACCCAGTACTTC; cdr3_aa: CASPLGAIQETQYF; d_call: NA; j_call: TRBJ2-5; v_call: TRBV6-5; clone_size: once
cdr3_nt: TGTGCCAGCAGTCTTCAGGGGGCTAGGGGTCAGCCCCAGCATTTT; cdr3_aa: CASSLQGARGQPQHF; d_call: TRBD1; j_call: TRBJ1-5; v_call: TRBV28; clone_size: NA
cdr3_nt: TGTGCCAGCAGCTTAGTGCTAGCGGGGCTCACAGATACGCAGTATTTT; cdr3_aa: CASSLVLAGLTDTQYF; d_call: TRBD2; j_call: TRBJ2-3; v_call: TRBV7-2; clone_size: once
cdr3_nt: TGCGCCAGCAGCTTGGCAGGGGTTTCCTACAATGAGCAGTTCTTC; cdr3_aa: CASSLAGVSYNEQFF; d_call: NA; j_call: TRBJ2-1; v_call: TRBV5-1; clone_size: NA
cdr3_nt: TGTGCCAGCAGTTTAGGGCCAGGGGGATACGAGCAGTACTTC; cdr3_aa: CASSLGPGGYEQYF; d_call: TRBD1; j_call: TRBJ2-7; v_call: TRBV27; clone_size: NA
cdr3_nt: TGTGCCAGCTTACTAGACGGGGAGCTGTTTTTT; cdr3_aa: CASLLDGELFF; d_call: NA; j_call: TRBJ2-2; v_call: TRBV7-2; clone_size: NA
cdr3_nt: TGCGCCAGCAGCACCGGGACTAGCGGGGGCAGTGAGCAGTTCTTC; cdr3_aa: CASSTGTSGGSEQFF; d_call: TRBD2; j_call: TRBJ2-1; v_call: TRBV5-1; clone_size: NA
cdr3_nt: TGTGCCAGCTGCCGGGACAGGGGTTATAGCGCTGAAGCTTTCTTT; cdr3_aa: CASCRDRGYSAEAFF; d_call: TRBD1; j_call: TRBJ1-1; v_call: TRBV6-1; clone_size: NA
cdr3_nt: TGTGCCAGCACCCCAGGGACTAGCGGGGTTTGGGAGACCCAGTACTTC; cdr3_aa: CASTPGTSGVWETQYF; d_call: TRBD2; j_call: TRBJ2-5; v_call: TRBV28; clone_size: NA
cdr3_nt: TGTGCCAGTGTAGTCGACAGGGCCGACTATGGCTACACCTTC; cdr3_aa: CASVVDRADYGYTF; d_call: TRBD1; j_call: TRBJ1-2; v_call: TRBV7-9; clone_size: NA
cdr3_nt: TGTGCCAGCAGCATGAGGGGCGGGAGTACAGATACGCAGTATTTT; cdr3_aa: CASSMRGGSTDTQYF; d_call: TRBD2; j_call: TRBJ2-3; v_call: TRBV5-4; clone_size: NA
cdr3_nt: TGTGCCAGCAGCCAAGTCCAGGGTTTCACAGATACGCAGTATTTT; cdr3_aa: CASSQVQGFTDTQYF; d_call: NA; j_call: TRBJ2-3; v_call: TRBV4-2; clone_size: NA
cdr3_nt: TGTGCCAGCAGTGAATCGGGCTATGGCTACACCTTC; cdr3_aa: CASSESGYGYTF; d_call: NA; j_call: TRBJ1-2; v_call: TRBV25-1; clone_size: few
cdr3_nt: TGTGCCAGCAGCCTTACACAGGGAACTACGAGGGAGCAGTACTTC; cdr3_aa: CASSLTQGTTREQYF; d_call: NA; j_call: TRBJ2-7; v_call: TRBV7-6; clone_size: NA
cdr3_nt: TGTGCCAGCAGCACCCGGGACAGGGGCCAACTTAATGAAAAACTGTTTTTT; cdr3_aa: CASSTRDRGQLNEKLFF; d_call: TRBD1; j_call: TRBJ1-4; v_call: TRBV5-4; clone_size: NA
cdr3_nt: TGCGCCAGCAGCCTCTCCGGGACTAGCGGCGCAGATACGCAGTATTTT; cdr3_aa: CASSLSGTSGADTQYF; d_call: TRBD2; j_call: TRBJ2-3; v_call: TRBV4-1; clone_size: NA
cdr3_nt: TGTGCCAGTAGGAAACAGGGTCAAGCGACAGATACGCAGTATTTT; cdr3_aa: CASRKQGQATDTQYF; d_call: NA; j_call: TRBJ2-3; v_call: TRBV19; clone_size: NA
cdr3_nt: TGTGCCAGCAGCTTGGGGACATTTGAAGGAGAGACCCAGTACTTC; cdr3_aa: CASSLGTFEGETQYF; d_call: NA; j_call: TRBJ2-5; v_call: TRBV11-2; clone_size: few
cdr3_nt: TGCGCCAGCAGTCAACCCCCGGGGCGCGGGAGGACTCAGCCCCAGCATTTT; cdr3_aa: CASSQPPGRGRTQPQHF; d_call: NA; j_call: TRBJ1-5; v_call: TRBV23-1; clone_size: few
cdr3_nt: TGTGCCAGCAGACAGGGGGCCGGGGAGCTGTTTTTT; cdr3_aa: CASRQGAGELFF; d_call: TRBD1; j_call: TRBJ2-2; v_call: TRBV28; clone_size: NA
cdr3_nt: TGTGCCAGCAGCTTCGGGAGTTCTGGAAACACCATATATTTT; cdr3_aa: CASSFGSSGNTIYF; d_call: NA; j_call: TRBJ1-3; v_call: TRBV5-6; clone_size: few
cdr3_nt: TGTGCCAGCAGCTCGAGGACAGGGCAAGAGACCCAGTACTTC; cdr3_aa: CASSSRTGQETQYF; d_call: TRBD1; j_call: TRBJ2-5; v_call: TRBV9; clone_size: NA
cdr3_nt: TGTGCCAGCAGCTTAGCGGCCAGACAGGGGGGTGAAAAACTGTTTTTT; cdr3_aa: CASSLAARQGGEKLFF; d_call: TRBD1; j_call: TRBJ1-4; v_call: TRBV7-8; clone_size: NA
cdr3_nt: TGCGCCAGCAGCTTGGAGTCAGGGTCTGGAAACACCATATATTTT; cdr3_aa: CASSLESGSGNTIYF; d_call: NA; j_call: TRBJ1-3; v_call: TRBV5-1; clone_size: NA
cdr3_nt: TGCGCCAGCAGCACTGGGACAGGCCGAAGCACAGATACGCAGTATTTT; cdr3_aa: CASSTGTGRSTDTQYF; d_call: TRBD1; j_call: TRBJ2-3; v_call: TRBV5-1; clone_size: NA
cdr3_nt: TGTGCCACCACGAAAGGGGGCGAGTATGAAAAACTGTTTTTT; cdr3_aa: CATTKGGEYEKLFF; d_call: TRBD1; j_call: TRBJ1-4; v_call: TRBV7-9; clone_size: NA
cdr3_nt: TGTGCCAGCATCGCAGTCGCTAACTATGGCTACACCTTC; cdr3_aa: CASIAVANYGYTF; d_call: NA; j_call: TRBJ1-2; v_call: TRBV28; clone_size: NA
cdr3_nt: TGTGCCAGTAAGTACGCTCCGGGACAAGTCAATCAGCCCCAGCATTTT; cdr3_aa: CASKYAPGQVNQPQHF; d_call: NA; j_call: TRBJ1-5; v_call: TRBV19; clone_size: NA
cdr3_nt: TGTGCCAGCAGCTTAATGAGCGGGGGGTACAATGAGCAGTTCTTC; cdr3_aa: CASSLMSGGYNEQFF; d_call: TRBD2; j_call: TRBJ2-1; v_call: TRBV11-2; clone_size: NA
cdr3_nt: TGTGCCAGCACCCTATCCGGAGTCACAGATACGCAGTATTTT; cdr3_aa: CASTLSGVTDTQYF; d_call: NA; j_call: TRBJ2-3; v_call: TRBV27; clone_size: NA
cdr3_nt: TGTGCCAGCAGCCTCGGACTGACGAACACCGGGGAGCTGTTTTTT; cdr3_aa: CASSLGLTNTGELFF; d_call: NA; j_call: TRBJ2-2; v_call: TRBV7-9; clone_size: NA
cdr3_nt: TGTGCCAGCAGTCCGTACTCGAAACCCTGGGGCTACACCTTC; cdr3_aa: CASSPYSKPWGYTF; d_call: NA; j_call: TRBJ1-2; v_call: TRBV28; clone_size: NA
cdr3_nt: TGTGCCAGCACCCAAGCGGGGGGCAGGGAGCAGTTCTTC; cdr3_aa: CASTQAGGREQFF; d_call: TRBD2; j_call: TRBJ2-1; v_call: TRBV27; clone_size: NA
cdr3_nt: TGTGCCAGCAGCTTATTTTTAAGACAGGCAACTAATGAAAAACTGTTTTTT; cdr3_aa: CASSLFLRQATNEKLFF; d_call: NA; j_call: TRBJ1-4; v_call: TRBV7-8; clone_size: NA